A selection of T cell receptor beta chains follows, all from one sample in a study of CD8 T cells in ankylosing spondylitis. Using its own MiXCR run on the 5' RACE reads, TCRdb lists one record per CDR3 protein. Of some 130,000 distinct CDR3 sequences in the sample, approximately 10% were seen once. The sample was blood, either unsorted or a sorted T cell fraction (not recorded which). These receptors all stem from a female donor with ankylosing spondylitis or in good health (not recorded which). Each CDR3 is given with its conserved first and last residue. D genes are given only for firm matches. Only some rows state a clone size, as once, few, many or a class for expanded clones.

d_gene | abundance | j_gene | v_gene | CDR3nt | CDR3aa
TRBD2 | many | TRBJ2-3 | TRBV12-3/TRBV12-4 | TGTGCCAGCAGTTTAGCGTGGGGGGCGGGGGGCTACACAGATACGCAGTATTTT | CASSLAWGAGGYTDTQYF
TRBD2 | many | TRBJ2-5 | TRBV12-3/TRBV12-4 | TGTGCCAGCAGTCAAGCGGGAAGGGCCCAGTACTTC | CASSQAGRAQYF
- | many | TRBJ1-2 | TRBV5-1 | TGCGCCAGCAGCCCTGCCAGAAAACAGGGTGGCTACACCTTC | CASSPARKQGGYTF
- | many | TRBJ2-2 | TRBV24-1 | TGTGCCACCAGTGATTCTTTTACAGGTCCCCGGGAGCTGTTTTTT | CATSDSFTGPRELFF
- | few | TRBJ2-5 | TRBV12-3/TRBV12-4 | TGTGCCAGCAGCCCTAACGAGAACCAAGAGACCCAGTACTTC | CASSPNENQETQYF
- | many | TRBJ1-1 | TRBV12-3/TRBV12-4 | TGTGCCAGCAGTATCACAGTGAACACTGAAGCTTTCTTT | CASSITVNTEAFF
- | - | TRBJ1-1 | TRBV20-1 | TGCAGTGTTAGCGACGCGGGGGCAGCTTTCTTT | CSVSDAGAAFF
- | many | TRBJ2-3 | TRBV12-3/TRBV12-4 | TGTGCCAGCAGTTTAGGTGTTGAGTATACGCAGTATTTT | CASSLGVEYTQYF
TRBD1 | many | TRBJ2-1 | TRBV5-1 | TGCGCCAGCAGCTTGGAGGGGGCGGAGTACAATGAGCAGTTCTTC | CASSLEGAEYNEQFF
- | many | TRBJ2-3 | TRBV5-4 | TGTGCCAGCAGCCTCACGGGCACCACAGATACGCAGTATTTT | CASSLTGTTDTQYF
TRBD2 | many | TRBJ2-1 | TRBV20-1 | TGCAGTGCTAGGTCCAGCGGGACCCCCAATGAGCAGTTCTTC | CSARSSGTPNEQFF
- | many | TRBJ1-4 | TRBV28 | TGTGCCAGCAGTTTAAGACAGACTAATGAAAAACTGTTTTTT | CASSLRQTNEKLFF
TRBD1 | many | TRBJ2-2 | TRBV5-1 | TGCGCCAGCAGCGACAGGGCTATCACCGGGGAGCTGTTTTTT | CASSDRAITGELFF
TRBD2 | many | TRBJ2-1 | TRBV29-1 | TGCAGCGTCGATAGTACTAGCGGGGGGTGGTGGCAGTTCTTC | CSVDSTSGGWWQFF
TRBD2 | many | TRBJ2-1 | TRBV7-9 | TGTGCCAGCCATCCTAGCGGCCAGAACAATGAGCAGTTCTTC | CASHPSGQNNEQFF
- | - | TRBJ2-3 | TRBV28 | TGTGCCAGCAGTTTTCGGCCAGATACGCAGTATTTT | CASSFRPDTQYF
- | many | TRBJ1-2 | TRBV25-1 | TGTGCCAGCAGTGAATATGCAGCTAGTCATAATGGCTACACCTTC | CASSEYAASHNGYTF
TRBD1 | many | TRBJ1-4 | TRBV5-1 | TGCGCCAGCAGGCGACAGGGGGATGAAAAACTGTTTTTT | CASRRQGDEKLFF
- | - | TRBJ2-6 | TRBV24-1 | TGTGCCACCGCTTGGCCGGTGGTCCGCTCTGGGGCCAACGTCCTGACTTTC | CATAWPVVRSGANVLTF
- | many | TRBJ2-3 | TRBV7-2 | TGTGCCAGCAGCCCGAGGAACACAGATACGCAGTATTTT | CASSPRNTDTQYF
- | many | TRBJ1-1 | TRBV5-1 | TGCGCCAGCAGCTTCGGGGGCGCCGGACGGGTAGAAGCTTTCTTT | CASSFGGAGRVEAFF
TRBD2 | many | TRBJ2-7 | TRBV4-2 | TGTGCCAGCAGCCAAGGACTAGCGGGGGAAGGTTACGAGCAGTACTTC | CASSQGLAGEGYEQYF
TRBD2 | few | TRBJ2-1 | TRBV5-4 | TGTGCCAGCACCGATTCGACTAGCGGGGGGATCAATGAGCAGTTCTTC | CASTDSTSGGINEQFF
- | - | TRBJ1-5 | TRBV11-2 | TGTGCCAGCAGCTTAGACGGCGTCGGGCAGCCCCAGCATTTT | CASSLDGVGQPQHF
TRBD2 | - | TRBJ2-2 | TRBV7-9 | TGTGCCAGCACCAATAGCGGGAGTGTCACCGGGGAGCTGTTTTTT | CASTNSGSVTGELFF
TRBD2 | many | TRBJ2-1 | TRBV7-2 | TGTGCCAGCAGCTTCGCTGCGTCTAGCGGGGGGGAACGGGAGCAGTTCTTC | CASSFAASSGGEREQFF
TRBD2 | many | TRBJ2-7 | TRBV19 | TGTGCCAGTAGTATAGGTCTGGGGACTAGGAGTGAGCAGTACTTC | CASSIGLGTRSEQYF
- | many | TRBJ1-2 | TRBV11-2 | TGTGCCAGCAGCTTAGACAGGGTTGCGGGGGAGATTTATGGCTACACCTTC | CASSLDRVAGEIYGYTF
- | many | TRBJ2-2 | TRBV7-2 | TGTGCCAGCAGCTTAGCCGGACTGGGGCTCGGGGAGCTGTTTTTT | CASSLAGLGLGELFF
TRBD1 | many | TRBJ2-1 | TRBV12-3/TRBV12-4 | TGTGCCAGCAGTTTAGAGGGACAGGGGACGTATAATGAGCAGTTCTTC | CASSLEGQGTYNEQFF
- | many | TRBJ2-1 | TRBV20-1 | TGCAGTTCCCCCTCCGCCCTCTACAATGAGCAGTTCTTC | CSSPSALYNEQFF
- | many | TRBJ2-1 | TRBV24-1 | TGTGCCACCAGTGACCCGACTCGGAACGCGTACAATGAGCAGTTCTTC | CATSDPTRNAYNEQFF
TRBD1 | many | TRBJ1-2 | TRBV19 | TGTGCCAGTCGACACCGGGACAGATTTAACTATGGCTACACCTTC | CASRHRDRFNYGYTF
- | many | TRBJ2-1 | TRBV5-1 | TGCGCCAGCAGCTTGGGCACTAGTGATGAGCAGTTCTTC | CASSLGTSDEQFF
- | many | TRBJ2-2 | TRBV5-1 | TGCGCCAGCAGCCTCAGGACCGGTACCGGGGAGCTGTTTTTT | CASSLRTGTGELFF
- | many | TRBJ1-5 | TRBV4-1 | TGCGCCAGCAGCCAAGTAGGGGTAAATCAGCCCCAGCATTTT | CASSQVGVNQPQHF
TRBD1 | many | TRBJ1-1 | TRBV7-2 | TGTGCCAGCAGCCCCCAGGGGGGTACGCCCGAAGCTTTCTTT | CASSPQGGTPEAFF
TRBD2 | - | TRBJ2-7 | TRBV7-9 | TGTGCCAGCAGCTTAGTATCCAGCGGGGGTTACGAGCAGTACTTC | CASSLVSSGGYEQYF
- | few | TRBJ1-2 | TRBV6-4 | TGTGCCGTCCCGGGACTCGACGGCTATGGCTACACCTTC | CAVPGLDGYGYTF
- | many | TRBJ2-3 | TRBV2 | TGTGCCAGCAGTGCATGGCGGACAACAACAGATACGCAGTATTTT | CASSAWRTTTDTQYF
- | many | TRBJ2-3 | TRBV20-1 | TGCAGTGCTCCCCTCGGCTCCTCGAATACGCAGTATTTT | CSAPLGSSNTQYF
TRBD2 | - | TRBJ2-5 | TRBV7-2 | TGTGCCAGCAGCTTTAGCGGGGGGGCCGTAGAGACCCAGTACTTC | CASSFSGGAVETQYF
- | many | TRBJ2-2 | TRBV9 | TGTGCCAGCAGCGTAGGCGGCATCGGGGAGCTGTTTTTT | CASSVGGIGELFF
- | few | TRBJ2-2 | TRBV11-2 | TGTGCCAGCAGCTTTCCCTCAATGGCTACTTCGGGGCGGGGCACAACCGGGGAGCTGTTTTTT | CASSFPSMATSGRGTTGELFF
TRBD1 | - | TRBJ1-6 | TRBV27 | TGTGCCAGCAGTAACCAGGGGGGGGGATCTAATTCACCCCTCCACTTT | CASSNQGGGSNSPLHF
- | many | TRBJ1-6 | TRBV20-1 | TGTAGCGTCAGGAGGCTGACACCCCTCCACTTT | CSVRRLTPLHF
TRBD2 | many | TRBJ2-1 | TRBV5-1 | TGCGCCAGCAGCGGCACGGGAGGGAGCAGTGAGCAGTTCTTC | CASSGTGGSSEQFF
- | many | TRBJ2-7 | TRBV20-1 | TGCAGTGCTAGAAGCTCCTCCTTGTACGAGCAGTACTTC | CSARSSSLYEQYF
TRBD1 | many | TRBJ1-1 | TRBV20-1 | TGCAGTGCTAGAATTCGACAGGGCATCCGTACTGAAGCTTTCTTT | CSARIRQGIRTEAFF